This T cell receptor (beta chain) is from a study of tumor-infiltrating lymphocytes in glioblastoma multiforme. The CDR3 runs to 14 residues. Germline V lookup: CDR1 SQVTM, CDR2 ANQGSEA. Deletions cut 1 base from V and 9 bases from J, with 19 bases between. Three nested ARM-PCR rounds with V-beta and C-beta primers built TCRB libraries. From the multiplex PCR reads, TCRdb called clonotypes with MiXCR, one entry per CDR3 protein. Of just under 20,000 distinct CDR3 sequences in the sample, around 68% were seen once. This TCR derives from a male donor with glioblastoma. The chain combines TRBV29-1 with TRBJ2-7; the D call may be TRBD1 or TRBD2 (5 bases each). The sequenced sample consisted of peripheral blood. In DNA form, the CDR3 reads TGCAGCGTTGAAGGCGTGGCAGGCGCGAGGGGGCAGTACTTC. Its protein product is CSVEGVAGARGQYF.